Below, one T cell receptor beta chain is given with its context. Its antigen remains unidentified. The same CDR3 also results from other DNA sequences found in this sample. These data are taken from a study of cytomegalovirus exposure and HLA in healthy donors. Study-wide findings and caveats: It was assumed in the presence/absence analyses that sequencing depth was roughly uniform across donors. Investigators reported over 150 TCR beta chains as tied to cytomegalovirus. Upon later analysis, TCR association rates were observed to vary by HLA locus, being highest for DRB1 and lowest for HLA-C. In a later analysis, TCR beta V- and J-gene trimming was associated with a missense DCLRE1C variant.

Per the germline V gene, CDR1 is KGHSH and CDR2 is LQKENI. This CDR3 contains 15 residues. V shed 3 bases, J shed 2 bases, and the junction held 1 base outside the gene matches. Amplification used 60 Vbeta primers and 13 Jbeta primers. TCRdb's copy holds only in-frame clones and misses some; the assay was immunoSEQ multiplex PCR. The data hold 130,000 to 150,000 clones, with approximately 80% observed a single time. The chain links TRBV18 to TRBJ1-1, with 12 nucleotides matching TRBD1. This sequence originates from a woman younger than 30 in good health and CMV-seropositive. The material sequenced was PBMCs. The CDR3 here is CASSPGQGANTEAFF. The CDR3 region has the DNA TGTGCCAGCTCACCGGGACAGGGGGCTAACACTGAAGCTTTCTTT.